The TCR beta chain described here comes from a study of response to subunit inactivated influenza vaccine. A single record per CDR3 protein comes from TCRdb applying MiXCR to the RT-PCR reads. The table lists about 700,000 distinct CDR3 sequences, approximately 15% of them singletons. The CDR3 consists of 16 residues. The junction had 3 bases not matched to a gene; V was cut back by 1 base and J by 2 bases. Per the germline V gene, CDR1 is SGHRS and CDR2 is YFSETQ. The sequence was obtained from a man between 45 and 60 years old who received an inactivated influenza vaccine. This sample comprised PBMCs from blood, obtained roughly 15 days before vaccination. The rearrangement uses TRBV5-1 and TRBJ2-3; TRBD2 aligns across 11 bases. The CDR3 DNA reads TGCGCCAGCAGCTTGAATAGCGGGAGGGCCACAGATACGCAGTATTTT. Translating gives CASSLNSGRATDTQYF.